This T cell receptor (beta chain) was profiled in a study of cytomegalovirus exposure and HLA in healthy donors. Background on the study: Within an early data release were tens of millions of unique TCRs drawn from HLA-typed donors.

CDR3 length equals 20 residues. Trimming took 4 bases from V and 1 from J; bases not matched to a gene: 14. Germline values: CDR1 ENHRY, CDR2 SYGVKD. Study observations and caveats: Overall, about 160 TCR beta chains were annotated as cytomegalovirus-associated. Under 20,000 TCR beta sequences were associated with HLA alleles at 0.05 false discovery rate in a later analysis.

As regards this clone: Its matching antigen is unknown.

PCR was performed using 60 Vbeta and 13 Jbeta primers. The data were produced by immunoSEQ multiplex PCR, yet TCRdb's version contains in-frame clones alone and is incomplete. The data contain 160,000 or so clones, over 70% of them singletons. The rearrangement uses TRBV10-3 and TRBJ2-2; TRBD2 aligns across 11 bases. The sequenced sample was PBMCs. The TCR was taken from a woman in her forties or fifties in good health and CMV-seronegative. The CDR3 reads CAISAPQGASGGKNTGELFF. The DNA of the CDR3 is TGTGCCATCAGTGCCCCCCAGGGGGCTAGCGGGGGGAAGAACACCGGGGAGCTGTTTTTT.